These T cell receptor beta chains were read from a single sample in a study of regulatory T cells in long-lasting Graves disease. TCRdb analysed the multiplex PCR reads with MiXCR anew, one entry per CDR3 protein. Here the sample spans roughly 520,000 distinct CDR3 sequences, approximately 12% being singletons. This sample was shared with a second study, whose subject was T cells in Graves' hyperthyroidism and ophthalmopathy.

The input for sequencing was peripheral blood mononuclear cells (PBMCs), taken at new diagnosis, from a patient treated with antithyroid drugs. The receptor set was obtained from a woman aged 25 to 39 with Graves disease. CDR3s include the opening cysteine and the closing phenylalanine or tryptophan. Fields, in order: clone size, V gene, J gene, D gene, CDR3 DNA, CDR3 protein. The D gene is left open where the match is weak. The size field is filled for only some rows; it gives once, few, many or a size class.

many	TRBV4-1	TRBJ1-6	.	TGCGCCAGCAGCCCATACTTATATAGTGGCTCACCCCTCCACTTT	CASSPYLYSGSPLHF
many	TRBV12-3/TRBV12-4	TRBJ1-1	TRBD1	TGTGCCAGCAGTTTAAACAGGGGACGTGAAGCTTTCTTT	CASSLNRGREAFF
many	TRBV4-1	TRBJ2-7	.	TGCGCCAGCAGCCAAGAAGTCTTCGGTTACGAGCAGTACTTC	CASSQEVFGYEQYF
few	TRBV27	TRBJ1-2	.	TGTGCCAGCAGTTTAGCAGGGCGTGAGGGCTACACCTTC	CASSLAGREGYTF
many	TRBV11-2	TRBJ2-1	TRBD2	TGTGCCAGCAGCCTAGGCCCTAGCGGATACAATGAGCAGTTCTTC	CASSLGPSGYNEQFF
few	TRBV28	TRBJ1-5	.	TGTGCCAGCAGCGATACATCTTCGGGTCAGCCCCAGCATTTT	CASSDTSSGQPQHF
many	TRBV11-2	TRBJ1-5	.	TGTGCCAGCAGCCCCTATAGCAATCAGCCCCAGCATTTT	CASSPYSNQPQHF
many	TRBV6-2/TRBV6-3	TRBJ1-1	.	TGTGCCAGCAGGTCTCGCATCCCGAACACTGAAGCTTTCTTT	CASRSRIPNTEAFF
many	TRBV15	TRBJ2-1	TRBD2	TGTGCCACCAGGCGAGCGGGAGGGCCGGGAAATGAGCAGTTCTTC	CATRRAGGPGNEQFF
few	TRBV15	TRBJ2-3	.	TGTGCCACCAGCAGGGCCTTAGGTACTAGCACAGATACGCAGTATTTT	CATSRALGTSTDTQYF
many	TRBV28	TRBJ2-7	TRBD2	TGTGCCATCAAACCTCGCGGGAGGTCCTACGAGCAGTACTTC	CAIKPRGRSYEQYF
.	TRBV15	TRBJ1-2	.	TGTGCCACCAGCAGAAACACGGCGGGCGCCTATGGCTACACCTTC	CATSRNTAGAYGYTF
many	TRBV19	TRBJ2-7	TRBD1	TGTGCCAGTAGCAACCACAGGGGGAATTCCTACGAGCAGTACTTC	CASSNHRGNSYEQYF
.	TRBV11-2	TRBJ2-7	.	TGTGCCAGCAGCTTAGGGACCGACAGCAGCTTC	CASSLGTDSSF
.	TRBV2	TRBJ1-1	.	TGTGCCAGCCCCCGGCGGGGGAACACTGAAGCTTTCTTT	CASPRRGNTEAFF
few	TRBV7-3	TRBJ2-1	TRBD1	TGTGCCAGCAGCTTCCGTGCTACCGGGACAGGGAACAATGAGCAGTTCTTC	CASSFRATGTGNNEQFF
many	TRBV29-1	TRBJ2-5	.	TGCAGCCTCACCCGTGGACGGACGACCGGAGAGACCCAGTACTTC	CSLTRGRTTGETQYF
.	TRBV14	TRBJ1-3	.	TGTGCCAGCAGCCGGGATTCGAACGGACTTGGAAACACCATATATTTT	CASSRDSNGLGNTIYF
many	TRBV2	TRBJ2-3	TRBD1	TGTGCCAGCAGGCGGGACAGGGTGAGGACAGATACGCAGTATTTT	CASRRDRVRTDTQYF
many	TRBV7-2	TRBJ2-3	TRBD1	TGTGCCAGCAGCTTAGGGTACCGGACAGGGGAAGAAACAGATACGCAGTATTTT	CASSLGYRTGEETDTQYF
.	TRBV20-1	TRBJ1-2	.	TGCAGTGCTGTCAAAAAGGCTAACTATGGCTACACCTTC	CSAVKKANYGYTF
few	TRBV7-7	TRBJ2-5	.	TGTGCTAGCAGCTTAGTTGCGGCAGAAGAGACCCAGTACTTC	CASSLVAAEETQYF
few	TRBV4-1	TRBJ1-1	.	TGCGCCAGCAGCCAAGTTGGAAGGGGGAACACTGAAGCTTTCTTT	CASSQVGRGNTEAFF
.	TRBV28	TRBJ1-1	.	TGTGCCAGCAGTTTGGTAGGGGCAGTTGAAGCTTTCTTT	CASSLVGAVEAFF
many	TRBV7-8	TRBJ1-1	.	TGTGCCAGCAGCCTTTTCGTCGGGGTTGGGACTGAAGCTTTCTTT	CASSLFVGVGTEAFF
many	TRBV2	TRBJ2-3	.	TGTGCCAGCAGTGAGTCGGCTGTTAATACGCAGTATTTT	CASSESAVNTQYF
.	TRBV20-1	TRBJ2-3	.	TGCAGTGCTAGAATCGGTCTGGGGTTGGATACGCAGTATTTT	CSARIGLGLDTQYF
.	TRBV2	TRBJ2-2	.	TGTGCCAGCAGTGAAGGAGGGCCTGGGACCGGGGAGCTGTTTTTT	CASSEGGPGTGELFF
many	TRBV12-3/TRBV12-4	TRBJ1-5	.	TGTGCCAGCAGTTTCAATAGGGACACACCAGAGCATTTT	CASSFNRDTPEHF
.	TRBV6-5	TRBJ1-2	.	TGTGCCAGCAGTTCCCTCGGGGACTACACCTTC	CASSSLGDYTF
many	TRBV11-1	TRBJ2-3	.	TGTGCCAGCAGCCAAAAAGCCTACAGGGAAGGTACGCAGTATTTT	CASSQKAYREGTQYF
many	TRBV7-2	TRBJ2-7	TRBD1	TGTGCCAGCAGCTTGGACAGGCCCTACGAGCAGTACTTC	CASSLDRPYEQYF